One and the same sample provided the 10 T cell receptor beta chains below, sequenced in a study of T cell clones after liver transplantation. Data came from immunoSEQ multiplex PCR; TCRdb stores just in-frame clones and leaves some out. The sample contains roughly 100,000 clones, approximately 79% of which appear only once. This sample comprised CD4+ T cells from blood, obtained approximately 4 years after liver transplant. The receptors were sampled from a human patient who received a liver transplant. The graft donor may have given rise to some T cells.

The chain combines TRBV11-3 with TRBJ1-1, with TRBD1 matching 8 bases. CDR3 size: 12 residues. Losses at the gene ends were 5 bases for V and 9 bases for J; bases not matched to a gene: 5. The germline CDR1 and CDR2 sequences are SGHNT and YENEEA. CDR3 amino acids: CASSRGQGQAFF. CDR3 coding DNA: TGTGCCAGCAGCCGAGGACAGGGCCAAGCTTTCTTT.

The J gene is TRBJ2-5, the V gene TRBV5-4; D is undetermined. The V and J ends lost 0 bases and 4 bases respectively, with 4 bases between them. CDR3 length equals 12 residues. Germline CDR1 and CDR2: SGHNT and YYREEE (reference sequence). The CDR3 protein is CASSLDGETQYF. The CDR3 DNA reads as TGTGCCAGCAGCTTGGACGGAGAGACCCAGTACTTC. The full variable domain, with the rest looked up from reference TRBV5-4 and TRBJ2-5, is ETGVTQSPTHLIKTRGQQVTLRCSSQSGHNTVSWYQQALGQGPQFIFQYYREEENGRGNFPPRFSGLQFPNYSSELNVNALELDDSALYLCASSLDGETQYFGPGTRLLVL.

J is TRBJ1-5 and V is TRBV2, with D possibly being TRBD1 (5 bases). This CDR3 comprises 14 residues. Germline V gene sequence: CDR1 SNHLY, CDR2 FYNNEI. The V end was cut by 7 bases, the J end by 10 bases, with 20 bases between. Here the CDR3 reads CASTQQGPSGPQHF. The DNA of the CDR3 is TGTGCCAGCACCCAGCAGGGACCGAGCGGCCCCCAGCATTTT.

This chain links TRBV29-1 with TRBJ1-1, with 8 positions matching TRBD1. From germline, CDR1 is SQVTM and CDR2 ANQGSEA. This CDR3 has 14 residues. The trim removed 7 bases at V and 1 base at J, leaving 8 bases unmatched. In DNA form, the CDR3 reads TGCAGCGCGACAGGGGTTGTCGGGAACACTGAAGCTTTCTTT. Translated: CSATGVVGNTEAFF.

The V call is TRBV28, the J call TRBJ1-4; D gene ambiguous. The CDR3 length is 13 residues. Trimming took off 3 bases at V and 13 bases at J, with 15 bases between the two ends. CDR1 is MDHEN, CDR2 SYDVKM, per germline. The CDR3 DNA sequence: TGTGCCAGCAGTTTCGAGGGTCCGGAACGACTGTTTTTT. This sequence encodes CASSFEGPERLFF.

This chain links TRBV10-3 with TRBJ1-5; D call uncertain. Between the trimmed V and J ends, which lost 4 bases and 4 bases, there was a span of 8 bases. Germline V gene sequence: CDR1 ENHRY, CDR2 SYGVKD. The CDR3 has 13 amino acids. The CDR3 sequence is CAISVSYNQPQHF. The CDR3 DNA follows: TGTGCCATCAGTGTCTCATATAATCAGCCCCAGCATTTT.

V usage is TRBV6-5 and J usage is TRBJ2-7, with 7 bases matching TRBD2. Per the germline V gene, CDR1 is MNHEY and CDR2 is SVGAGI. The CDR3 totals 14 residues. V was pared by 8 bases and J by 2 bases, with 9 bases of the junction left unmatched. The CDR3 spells CASGLSGITYEQYF. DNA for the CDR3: TGTGCCAGCGGGCTGAGCGGGATTACCTACGAGCAGTACTTC.

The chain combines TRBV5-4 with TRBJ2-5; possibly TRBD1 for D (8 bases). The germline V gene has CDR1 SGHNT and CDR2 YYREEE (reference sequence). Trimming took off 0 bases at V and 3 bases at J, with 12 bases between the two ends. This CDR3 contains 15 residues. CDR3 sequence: CASSLGQGREETQYF. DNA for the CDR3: TGTGCCAGCAGCTTGGGACAGGGGAGGGAAGAGACCCAGTACTTC.

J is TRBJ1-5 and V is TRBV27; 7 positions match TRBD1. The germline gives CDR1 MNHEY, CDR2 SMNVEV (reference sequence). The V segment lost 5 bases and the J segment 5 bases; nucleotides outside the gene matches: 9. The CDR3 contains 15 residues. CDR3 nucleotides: TGTGCCAGCAGTCGGGACAGCCGGTTGGATCAGCCCCAGCATTTT. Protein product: CASSRDSRLDQPQHF.

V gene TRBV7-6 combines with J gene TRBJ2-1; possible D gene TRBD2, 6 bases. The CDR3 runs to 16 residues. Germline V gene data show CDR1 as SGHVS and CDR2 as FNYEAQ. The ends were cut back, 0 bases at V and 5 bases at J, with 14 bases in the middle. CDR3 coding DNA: TGTGCCAGCAGCTTAGCGATTGCGGGGAAAAACAATGAGCAGTTCTTC. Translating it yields CASSLAIAGKNNEQFF.